Listed here are 10 T cell receptor beta chains from one sample, sequenced in a study of blood T cell repertoires in COVID-19. The table came from immunoSEQ multiplex PCR; TCRdb's copy has only in-frame clones and leaves some out. Of hundreds of thousands of clones in the sample, 90% are singletons; the top ten hold roughly 1%. Input material: peripheral blood. Receptors originate from a woman in her forties with COVID-19, enrolled during active disease.

The rearrangement links TRBV29-1 to TRBJ1-1, with 9 bases lining up with TRBD1. Unmatched junction bases numbered 10, after V lost 6 bases and J lost 5 bases. The CDR3 extends over 14 amino acids. Germline V gene data show CDR1 as SQVTM and CDR2 as ANQGSEA. DNA for the CDR3: TGCAGCGTCGCCTCGGGACAGGGATTTACTGAAGCTTTCTTT. This translates into CSVASGQGFTEAFF. Based on the CDR3 plus reference TRBV29-1 and TRBJ1-1, the full variable domain is SAVISQKPSRDICQRGTSLTIQCQVDSQVTMMFWYRQQPGQSLTLIATANQGSEATYESGFVIDKFPISRPNLTFSTLTVSNMSPEDSSIYLCSVASGQGFTEAFFGQGTRLTVV.

The genes are TRBV28 and TRBJ1-5; 8 positions match TRBD1. CDR3 length equals 15 residues. Unmatched junction bases numbered 2, after V lost 3 bases and J lost 1 base. Germline values: CDR1 MDHEN, CDR2 SYDVKM. The CDR3 sequence is CASSLTGASNQPQHF. The CDR3 DNA reads as TGTGCCAGCAGTTTGACAGGGGCGAGCAATCAGCCCCAGCATTTT.

This clone was picked up a small number of times. The chain combines TRBV27 with TRBJ1-5, with 9 bases aligning to TRBD1. CDR3 size: 19 residues. Germline V gene lookup returns CDR1 MNHEY and CDR2 SMNVEV (reference sequence). Trimming took 2 bases from V and 0 from J; bases not matched to a gene: 11. CDR3 bases: TGTGCCAGCAGTTTAATCCGCCCGGGGACAGGGAATAGCAATCAGCCCCAGCATTTT. Protein product: CASSLIRPGTGNSNQPQHF.

The chain carries TRBV15 and TRBJ2-3; weak D call: TRBD1 (5 bases). The germline V gene encodes CDR1 LNHNV and CDR2 YYDKDF (reference sequence). This CDR3 is 15 amino acids long. V lost 5 bases, J lost 1 base, and 13 bases lay in between. The CDR3 coding sequence is TGTGCCACCAGCGAGGCAGGGCCCGGCACAGATACGCAGTATTTT. Its translation: CATSEAGPGTDTQYF.

The chain couples TRBV11-2 to TRBJ2-1, with 7 bases aligning to TRBD1. Germline V lookup: CDR1 SGHAT, CDR2 FQNNGV. This CDR3 is 20 amino acids long. The V and J ends lost 0 bases and 3 bases, in that order; junction bases with no gene match: 17. The CDR3 loop is CASSLEARGFPHGDYNEQFF. The CDR3 DNA follows: TGTGCCAGCAGCTTAGAGGCCAGGGGGTTCCCTCACGGGGACTACAATGAGCAGTTCTTC.

The rearrangement links TRBV2 to TRBJ1-5; 9 bases line up with TRBD1. The ends lost 10 bases at V and 6 bases at J; junction bases unmatched: 16. The germline V gene has CDR1 SNHLY and CDR2 FYNNEI. This CDR3 has 16 residues. The CDR3: CATKEPETGGFQPQHF. The CDR3 nucleotides read TGTGCCACCAAGGAGCCCGAGACAGGGGGATTTCAGCCCCAGCATTTT.

The chain employs TRBV4-1 and TRBJ1-5; tentative D call: TRBD1 (6 bases). Trimming took off 0 bases at V and 5 bases at J, with 14 bases between the two ends. The CDR3 is 16 residues long. Germline V gene data show CDR1 as MGHRA and CDR2 as YSYEKL. As DNA, the CDR3 is TGCGCCAGCAGCCAAGATCCGAACAGGGAACATCAGCCCCAGCATTTT. The encoded protein is CASSQDPNREHQPQHF.

The chain links TRBV27 to TRBJ2-7; 11 bases map to TRBD1. Germline-derived CDR1 and CDR2 are MNHEY and SMNVEV (reference sequence). J was trimmed by 1 base and V by 2 bases; bases with no gene match: 7. The CDR3 runs to 17 residues. Written as DNA, the CDR3 is TGTGCCAGCAGTTTAGGACAGGGGGCGCGTAAATCCTACGAGCAGTACTTC. Protein: CASSLGQGARKSYEQYF.

The V gene is TRBV7-2, the J gene TRBJ1-2, with 7 bases aligning to TRBD1. The CDR3 has 13 amino acids. CDR1 is SGHTA, CDR2 FQGNSA, per germline. V lost 5 bases, J lost 8 bases, and 8 bases stayed unmatched. The CDR3 sequence is CASSRDRVRGYTF. DNA of the CDR3: TGTGCCAGCAGCCGTGACAGGGTACGAGGCTACACCTTC.

The rearrangement joins TRBV3-1 (or the pseudogene TRBV3-2) to TRBJ2-7, with TRBD1 matching over 7 bases. This CDR3 is built from 13 residues. Germline CDR1 reads LGHDT; CDR2 reads YNNKEL (reference sequence). V lost 3 bases, J lost 1 base, and 0 bases stayed unmatched. The CDR3 here is CASSQTGSYEQYF. CDR3 in DNA: TGTGCCAGCAGCCAGACAGGGTCCTACGAGCAGTACTTC.